This is a list of T cell receptor beta chains from one sample in a study of blood T cell repertoires in COVID-19. The method was immunoSEQ multiplex PCR; TCRdb's version includes in-frame clones alone and lacks a portion of them. The sample has around 150,000 clones; 84% are singletons. Material: peripheral blood. The receptors originated from an elderly woman in a cohort sampled during active or convalescent COVID-19. Both conserved end residues are part of each CDR3. Fields, in order: clone size, J gene, V gene, D gene, CDR3 protein, CDR3 DNA. A D gene is named only where the DNA matches it firmly. Rows may omit the clone size; those that give it use once, few, many or a size class.

size: .; J: TRBJ2-1; V: TRBV3-1/TRBV3-2; D: .; CDR3: CASSQGLGSSYNEQFF; DNA: TGTGCCAGCAGCCAAGGATTAGGGAGCTCCTACAATGAGCAGTTCTTC
size: .; J: TRBJ2-2; V: TRBV7-9; D: TRBD2; CDR3: CASSYQRGRMTGELFF; DNA: TGTGCCAGCAGCTACCAGCGGGGGAGAATGACCGGGGAGCTGTTTTTT
size: .; J: TRBJ2-2; V: TRBV28; D: .; CDR3: CASSRSQGGGGGELFF; DNA: TGTGCCAGCAGCCGGTCACAGGGAGGGGGAGGCGGGGAGCTGTTTTTT
size: once; J: TRBJ1-2; V: TRBV5-8; D: .; CDR3: CASSLSSGLSNYGYTF; DNA: TGTGCCAGCAGCTTGAGTAGCGGACTGTCGAACTATGGCTACACCTTC
size: .; J: TRBJ1-4; V: TRBV4-1; D: .; CDR3: CASSHQQGTKEKLFF; DNA: TGCGCCAGCAGCCATCAGCAGGGAACAAAGGAAAAACTGTTTTTT
size: once; J: TRBJ1-5; V: TRBV24-1; D: .; CDR3: CATRDGYQPQHF; DNA: TGTGCCACCAGAGACGGGTATCAGCCCCAGCATTTT
size: once; J: TRBJ1-2; V: TRBV19; D: TRBD1; CDR3: CASTDRGAYGYTF; DNA: TGTGCCAGTACCGACAGGGGAGCCTATGGCTACACCTTC
size: .; J: TRBJ1-6; V: TRBV27; D: .; CDR3: CASSLTVPLSYNSPLHF; DNA: TGTGCCAGCAGTTTGACAGTTCCCCTCTCCTATAATTCACCCCTCCACTTT
size: few; J: TRBJ2-5; V: TRBV4-1; D: .; CDR3: CASSHRETQYF; DNA: TGCGCCAGCAGCCACCGAGAGACCCAGTACTTC
size: .; J: TRBJ2-2; V: TRBV7-2; D: TRBD2; CDR3: CASSLVVERGGRTGELFF; DNA: TGTGCCAGCAGCTTAGTGGTGGAGCGGGGGGGCCGGACCGGGGAGCTGTTTTTT